A selection of T cell receptor beta chains follows, all from one sample in a study of CD8+ T cells in alopecia areata. Sequencing was performed with immunoSEQ multiplex PCR; in TCRdb, only in-frame clones are kept and a portion is missing. Here the sample spans 100,000 to 120,000 clones, 50% to 70% being singletons. Sequencing was carried out using NKG2D-low CD8+ T cells sorted from blood. The receptors here all came from a human donor with alopecia areata. The CDR3 runs from the conserved cysteine through the conserved F or W. D genes are given only for firm matches. The size field is filled for only some rows; it gives once, few, many or a size class.

clone size	J gene	V gene	D gene	CDR3 DNA	CDR3 protein
.	TRBJ2-1	TRBV27	TRBD1	TGTGCCAGCAGTAGACAGGGGGCGAACAATGAGCAGTTCTTC	CASSRQGANNEQFF
.	TRBJ2-7	TRBV4-1	.	TGCGCCAGCAGCCAAGAAGGAATTTCCTCCTACGAGCAGTACTTC	CASSQEGISSYEQYF
few	TRBJ2-5	TRBV29-1	TRBD1	TGCAGCGTTGAGGTCTGGACAGGGAAATCCCAAGAGACCCAGTACTTC	CSVEVWTGKSQETQYF
few	TRBJ2-4	TRBV11-3	.	TGTGCCAGCAGCTCCGGGGCGGCGACTAGGACCAAAAACATTCAGTACTTC	CASSSGAATRTKNIQYF
.	TRBJ1-2	TRBV27	.	TGTGCCAGCAGTTCCCAGGAGACTATGGGCTACACCTTC	CASSSQETMGYTF
.	TRBJ1-2	TRBV27	.	TGTGCCAGCAGACAGGGTGTTAACTATGGCTACACCTTC	CASRQGVNYGYTF
.	TRBJ1-1	TRBV6-1	TRBD1	TGTGCCAGCAGTGAGGGGACAGGGGAGGCCACTGAAGCTTTCTTT	CASSEGTGEATEAFF
.	TRBJ2-3	TRBV7-6	TRBD1	TGTGCCAGCAGCACGGACAGGGGTGATACGCAGTATTTT	CASSTDRGDTQYF
.	TRBJ2-1	TRBV7-3	.	TGTGCCAGCAGCTCGGGGGCCTACAATGAGCAGTTCTTC	CASSSGAYNEQFF
few	TRBJ2-3	TRBV5-4	.	TGTGCCAGCAGCTTGGTGTCCGGGACTCTTAGCACAGATACGCAGTATTTT	CASSLVSGTLSTDTQYF
.	TRBJ2-3	TRBV6-5	.	TGTGCCAGCAACCTCAGGGGGGGGGACACAGATACGCAGTATTTT	CASNLRGGDTDTQYF
few	TRBJ2-6	TRBV9	.	TGTGCCAGCAGCGGAGAAGTGGGGGCCAACGTCCTGACTTTC	CASSGEVGANVLTF
.	TRBJ2-7	TRBV27	.	TGTGCCAGCAGTTTAGGGACCCCTACCTACGAGCAGTACTTC	CASSLGTPTYEQYF
.	TRBJ1-1	TRBV27	.	TGTGCCAGCGGGGGCTTCGGCACTGAAGCTTTCTTT	CASGGFGTEAFF
.	TRBJ2-1	TRBV25-1	.	TGTGCCAGCAGTGAATACGAGTACTATGAGCAGTTCTTC	CASSEYEYYEQFF
.	TRBJ2-5	TRBV7-9	.	TGTGCCAGCGGTCGACAAGAGACCCAGTACTTC	CASGRQETQYF
few	TRBJ2-4	TRBV7-8	TRBD2	TGTGCCAGCAGCTATACGGTTGCGGGAGGGCCGATAAACATTCAGTACTTC	CASSYTVAGGPINIQYF
.	TRBJ2-2	TRBV9	.	TGTGCCAGCAGCGTATTGGACACCGGGGAGCTGTTTTTT	CASSVLDTGELFF
.	TRBJ2-7	TRBV27	.	TGTGCCAGCAGTTTGGGTCGGACCTACGAGCAGTACTTC	CASSLGRTYEQYF
.	TRBJ2-2	TRBV6-1	TRBD2	TGTGCCAGCAGTGAAGGGACTAGCGACACCGGGGAGCTGTTTTTT	CASSEGTSDTGELFF
.	TRBJ2-3	TRBV30	.	TGTGCCTGTGTGGGGGAGCTGGCAGATACGCAGTATTTT	CACVGELADTQYF
.	TRBJ1-1	TRBV28	.	TGTGCCAGCAGTTTTGGAGTGCTCACTGAAGCTTTCTTT	CASSFGVLTEAFF
.	TRBJ2-6	TRBV28	.	TGTGCCAGCAGTTCATTAGGGAGGTCTGGGGCCAACGTCCTGACTTTC	CASSSLGRSGANVLTF
.	TRBJ2-1	TRBV13	TRBD2	TGTGCCAGCAGCTTCGCGGCGGGAGGGAAAAATGAGCAGTTCTTC	CASSFAAGGKNEQFF
.	TRBJ2-2	TRBV27	.	TGTGCCAGCAGTTTATGGGGCAGGGAGCTGTTTTTT	CASSLWGRELFF
.	TRBJ2-1	TRBV28	TRBD2	TGTGCCAGCAGCCAAGCGGGACTAGCGGGGCCCTACAATGAGCAGTTCTTC	CASSQAGLAGPYNEQFF
.	TRBJ1-1	TRBV6-5	.	TGTGCCAGCAGTTACGGGGGGATGAACACTGAAGCTTTCTTT	CASSYGGMNTEAFF
.	TRBJ1-5	TRBV5-6	TRBD1	TGTGCCAGCAGCTTCGGACAGGGGAATCAGCCCCAGCATTTT	CASSFGQGNQPQHF
few	TRBJ1-5	TRBV5-4	TRBD1	TGTGCCAGCAGTCGGGACAGCCAGCCCCAGCATTTT	CASSRDSQPQHF
.	TRBJ1-1	TRBV6-6	.	TGTGCCAGCACTACCCTCGACAGGATAACTGAAGCTTTCTTT	CASTTLDRITEAFF
.	TRBJ2-7	TRBV28	.	TGTGCCGCGATCAGTGGTCTGGGGGAGCAGTACTTC	CAAISGLGEQYF
few	TRBJ2-1	TRBV29-1	.	TGCAGCGTTGATGTGGGGCCCACCTACAATGAGCAGTTCTTC	CSVDVGPTYNEQFF
once	TRBJ2-5	TRBV27	.	TGTGCCAGCAGTCGGGGGGCGGGTGAGACCCAGTACTTC	CASSRGAGETQYF
.	TRBJ2-1	TRBV7-8	.	TGTGCCAGCAGCTTAGGCAGGCAAGCCTACAATGAGCAGTTCTTC	CASSLGRQAYNEQFF
few	TRBJ1-1	TRBV19	.	TGTGCCAGTAGCAACTCCCTAGGGGGTCGGACTGAAGCTTTCTTT	CASSNSLGGRTEAFF
.	TRBJ2-7	TRBV14	.	TGTGCCAGCACTTCCATGGGAGCTAAGGAGCAGTACTTC	CASTSMGAKEQYF
few	TRBJ2-6	TRBV6-4	TRBD1	TGTGCCAGCAGTGACTCGAGGGGGCTTGGGGCCAACGTCCTGACTTTC	CASSDSRGLGANVLTF
few	TRBJ2-5	TRBV6-5	TRBD2	TGTGCCAGCAGTTACTCGATTGCTAGCGGAGAAGAGACCCAGTACTTC	CASSYSIASGEETQYF
.	TRBJ2-3	TRBV9	TRBD2	TGTGCCAGCAGCGCGGGAGGATCTACGCAGTATTTT	CASSAGGSTQYF
few	TRBJ2-5	TRBV10-3	.	TGTGCCATCAGTGAGGCGGGCCGACCATCCCAAGAGACCCAGTACTTC	CAISEAGRPSQETQYF
.	TRBJ1-1	TRBV19	.	TGTGCCAGTAGTACGGGCCCCAGGACTGAAGCTTTCTTT	CASSTGPRTEAFF
.	TRBJ1-1	TRBV7-6	.	TGTGCCAGCAGACCGCCAGGGAACACTGAAGCTTTCTTT	CASRPPGNTEAFF
.	TRBJ2-1	TRBV5-1	TRBD1	TGCGCCAGCCACTCCGTGGCAGGGGGCTCCTACAATGAGCAGTTCTTC	CASHSVAGGSYNEQFF
.	TRBJ2-2	TRBV7-9	.	TGTGCCAGCAGCCTAGATACCGGGGAGCTGTTTTTT	CASSLDTGELFF
.	TRBJ1-1	TRBV6-5	.	TGTGCCAGCAGTTACCAGGGAATGAACACTGAAGCTTTCTTT	CASSYQGMNTEAFF
once	TRBJ2-2	TRBV7-3	TRBD2	TGTGCCAGCAGCTTATGGATCGGCGGGAGTCCCCCGCCGAACACCGGGGAGCTGTTTTTT	CASSLWIGGSPPPNTGELFF
.	TRBJ2-1	TRBV14	TRBD1	TGTGCCAGCAGCATCCAGGGGGCGAACAATGAGCAGTTCTTC	CASSIQGANNEQFF
few	TRBJ2-2	TRBV19	.	TGTGCCAGTACTCCGGGATATTCCGGGGAGCTGTTTTTT	CASTPGYSGELFF
once	TRBJ1-2	TRBV6-5	TRBD1	TGTGCCAGCAGCAATACAGGGGTAGATGGCTACACCTTC	CASSNTGVDGYTF
.	TRBJ1-2	TRBV27	.	TGTGCCAGCGCTTTGGGGGGGACCTATGGCTACACCTTC	CASALGGTYGYTF
few	TRBJ2-7	TRBV10-2	.	TGCGCCAGCAGTGAAGGTCTACTATCCTACGAGCAGTACTTC	CASSEGLLSYEQYF
.	TRBJ1-1	TRBV6-5	TRBD1	TGTGCCAGCAGTTTGACAGGGGGAAACACTGAAGCTTTCTTT	CASSLTGGNTEAFF